This note documents a single TCR beta chain sequence. There are 13 residues in the CDR3. Germline V CDR1 and CDR2: LNHDA, SQIVND (reference sequence). With 1 base removed from V and 8 bases from J, the gap between germline ends came to 11 bases. Those who participated ranged in age from roughly 18 to 90 years and resided in some 24 US areas. Participants had their cohort set by participant-reported clinical history. Study processing details: By means of reference gene primer amplification, nucleated cell counts were estimated. Data came from immunoSEQ multiplex PCR; TCRdb stores just in-frame clones and leaves some out. The V and J calls and clone size come from that table; D and trimming were worked out from the DNA. The sample holds over 200,000 clones, approximately 80% seen once. The data were taken from a study of blood T cell repertoires in COVID-19. Study context: The study drew acute and convalescent COVID-19 samples from the United States, Italy and Spain.

The source is a man aged 55 to 69 who had recovered from COVID-19. J is TRBJ1-2 and V is TRBV19, with D possibly matching TRBD1 (5 bases). What was sequenced was PBMCs or T cells enriched from blood (not recorded which). CDR3 sequence (DNA): TGTGCCAGTAGTATAGGGCGGGACGGGGGCTACACCTTC. The encoded protein is CASSIGRDGGYTF.